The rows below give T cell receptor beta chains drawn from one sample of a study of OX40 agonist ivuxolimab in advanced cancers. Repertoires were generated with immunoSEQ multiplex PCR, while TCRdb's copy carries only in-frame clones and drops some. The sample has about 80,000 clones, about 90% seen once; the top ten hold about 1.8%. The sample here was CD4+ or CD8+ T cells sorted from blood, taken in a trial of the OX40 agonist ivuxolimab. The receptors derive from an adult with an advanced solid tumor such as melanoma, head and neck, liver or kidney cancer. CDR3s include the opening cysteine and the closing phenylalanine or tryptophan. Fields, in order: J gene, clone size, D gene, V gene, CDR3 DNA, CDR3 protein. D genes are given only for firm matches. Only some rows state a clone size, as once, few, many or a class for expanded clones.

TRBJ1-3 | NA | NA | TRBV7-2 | TGTGCCAGCAGCCGGGACGGAGCGAGCTCTGGAAACACCATATATTTT | CASSRDGASSGNTIYF
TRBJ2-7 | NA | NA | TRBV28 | TGTGCCAGCAGTTTAGGGGGAGATTCTTACGAGCAGTACTTC | CASSLGGDSYEQYF
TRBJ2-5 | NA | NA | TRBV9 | TGTGCCAGCAGCGCCGGACACGTAGGGGAGACCCAGTACTTC | CASSAGHVGETQYF
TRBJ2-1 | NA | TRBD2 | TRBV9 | TGTGCCAGCAGCCCAGCGGGGGCGGGGGGGCCGAGGTACAATGAGCAGTTCTTC | CASSPAGAGGPRYNEQFF
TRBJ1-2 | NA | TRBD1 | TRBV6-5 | TGTGCCAGCAGGCGTACAGGGGCGAGGAGTGGCTACACCTTC | CASRRTGARSGYTF
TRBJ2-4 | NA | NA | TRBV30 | TGTGCCTGGAGTGTAGGAGGCGCGGGGAACATTCAGTACTTC | CAWSVGGAGNIQYF
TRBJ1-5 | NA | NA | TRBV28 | TGTGCCAGCAGTTTCGGGTTACGGCAGCCCCAGCATTTT | CASSFGLRQPQHF
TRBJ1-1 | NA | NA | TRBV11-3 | TGTGCCAGCAGCTTAGGTCGGGGTCTCTACACTGAAGCTTTCTTT | CASSLGRGLYTEAFF
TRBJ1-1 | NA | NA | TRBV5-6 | TGTGCCAGCAGCCGGGGTTTCAACAGGGAAGGCACTGAAGCTTTCTTT | CASSRGFNREGTEAFF
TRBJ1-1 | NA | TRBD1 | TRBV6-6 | TGTGCCAGCACCCATTCGACAGGGGCAGCTTTCTTT | CASTHSTGAAFF
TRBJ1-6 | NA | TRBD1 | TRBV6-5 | TGTGCCAGCAGTTACCGAACAGGGGGGGCCCCGTCACCCCTCCACTTT | CASSYRTGGAPSPLHF
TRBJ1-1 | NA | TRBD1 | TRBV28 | TGTGCCAGCAGTATTACAGGGGGCATTATGAACACTGAAGCTTTCTTT | CASSITGGIMNTEAFF
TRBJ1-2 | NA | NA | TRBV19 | TGTGCCAGTAGTCCTCAGGAGATCTATGGCTACACCTTC | CASSPQEIYGYTF
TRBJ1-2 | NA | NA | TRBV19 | TGTGCCACTATGTCTGGGGGGGCGTCCTATGGCTACACCTTC | CATMSGGASYGYTF
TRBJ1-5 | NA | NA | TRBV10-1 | TGCGCCGCCACCCCCAGGGGACGGCAGCCCCAGCATTTT | CAATPRGRQPQHF
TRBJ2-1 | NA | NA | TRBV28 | TGTGCCACCCTAAGCCCCAATGAGCAGTTCTTC | CATLSPNEQFF
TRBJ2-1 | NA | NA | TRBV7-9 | TGTGCCAGCAGCCCCAAACCCAGGGTCGGCAATGAGCAGTTCTTC | CASSPKPRVGNEQFF
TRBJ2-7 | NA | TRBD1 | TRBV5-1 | TGCGCCACCAGGACAGGGGGTGGACCCGAGCAGTACTTC | CATRTGGGPEQYF
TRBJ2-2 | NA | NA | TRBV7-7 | TGTGCTAGCAGCTCTAGGGGGACCGGGGAGCTGTTTTTT | CASSSRGTGELFF
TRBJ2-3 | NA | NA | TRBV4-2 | TGTGCCAGCAGCGTAACCACAGATACGCAGTATTTT | CASSVTTDTQYF
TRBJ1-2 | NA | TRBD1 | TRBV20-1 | TGCAGTGCGCCAGGGGGCTATGGCTACACCTTC | CSAPGGYGYTF
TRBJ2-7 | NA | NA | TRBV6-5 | TGTGCCTCCACCCCAAATCGGGGGTCCCCCTACGAGCAGTACTTC | CASTPNRGSPYEQYF
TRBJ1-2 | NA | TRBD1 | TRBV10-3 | TGTGCCATCAGTGAGTCGACAGGGGGCAGCTACACCTTC | CAISESTGGSYTF
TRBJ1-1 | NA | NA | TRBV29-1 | TGCAGCGTCTTAGACACCCCCGCGGACACTGAAGCTTTCTTT | CSVLDTPADTEAFF
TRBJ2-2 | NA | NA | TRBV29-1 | TGCAGCGTTGTTTGGGTAGCGGACCCCACCGGGGAGCTGTTTTTT | CSVVWVADPTGELFF
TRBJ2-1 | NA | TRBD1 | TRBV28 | TGTGCCAGCCATCTCACAGGGGGACACAATGAGCAGTTCTTC | CASHLTGGHNEQFF
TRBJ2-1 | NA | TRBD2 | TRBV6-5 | TGTGCCAGCTGCCTAGCGGGGAACTACAATGAGCAGTTCTTC | CASCLAGNYNEQFF
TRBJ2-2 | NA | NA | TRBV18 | TGTGCCAGCTCAGCGGTCAGCGTGAACACCGGGGAGCTGTTTTTT | CASSAVSVNTGELFF
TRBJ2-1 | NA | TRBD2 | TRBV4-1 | TGCGCCAGCAGAGCGGGACTAGCCTACAATGAGCAGTTCTTC | CASRAGLAYNEQFF
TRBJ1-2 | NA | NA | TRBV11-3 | TGTGCCAGCAGCTTAGACGGGGTGGGTGGCTACACCTTC | CASSLDGVGGYTF
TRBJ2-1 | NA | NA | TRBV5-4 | TGTGCCAGCAGCTTGCCCGGGGTGTACAATGAGCAGTTCTTC | CASSLPGVYNEQFF
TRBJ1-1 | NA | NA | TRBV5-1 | TGCGCCAGCAGCTTATTCGGGAAAGGCACTGAAGCTTTCTTT | CASSLFGKGTEAFF
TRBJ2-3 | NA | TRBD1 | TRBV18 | TGTGCCAGCTCACCGGGACAGAGCACAGATACGCAGTATTTT | CASSPGQSTDTQYF
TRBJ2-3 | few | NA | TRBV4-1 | TGCGCCAGCAGCCAAGATAGGCTAGCCGGATGGGGGGATACGCAGTATTTT | CASSQDRLAGWGDTQYF
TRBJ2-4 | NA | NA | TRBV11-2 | TGTGCCAGCAGCCTGATCTTTGCTCCCGGATCGTACATTCAGTACTTC | CASSLIFAPGSYIQYF
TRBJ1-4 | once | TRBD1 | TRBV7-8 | TGTGCCAGCAGCTTAGCCGCAGTCAGGGGGGAAAAACTGTTTTTT | CASSLAAVRGEKLFF
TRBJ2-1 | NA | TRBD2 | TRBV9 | TGTGCCAGCAGCCTCGATACTAGCGGGAGGTCCTACAATGAGCAGTTCTTC | CASSLDTSGRSYNEQFF